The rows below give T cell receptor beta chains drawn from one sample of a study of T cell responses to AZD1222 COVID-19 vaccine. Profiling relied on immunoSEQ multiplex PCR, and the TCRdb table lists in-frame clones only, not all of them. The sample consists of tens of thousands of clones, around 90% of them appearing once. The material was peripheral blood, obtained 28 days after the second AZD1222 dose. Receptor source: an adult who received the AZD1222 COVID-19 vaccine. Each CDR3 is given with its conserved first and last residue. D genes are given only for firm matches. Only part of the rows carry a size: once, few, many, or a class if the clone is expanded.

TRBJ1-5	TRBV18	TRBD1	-	TGTGCCAGCTCACACGAGACAGGGGGTGGCAATCAGCCCCAGCATTTT	CASSHETGGGNQPQHF
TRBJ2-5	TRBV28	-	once	TGTGCCAGCAGTTCCACATTGGTTGCAGAGACCCAGTACTTC	CASSSTLVAETQYF
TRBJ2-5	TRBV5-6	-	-	TGTGCCAGCAGCTTGGTTGGGACCCAGTACTTC	CASSLVGTQYF
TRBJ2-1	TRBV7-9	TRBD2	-	TGTGCCAGCAGTAGCCCGGGACTAGATCCGGCTGAGCAGTTCTTC	CASSSPGLDPAEQFF
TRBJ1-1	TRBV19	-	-	TGTGCCACCCGACTGGGGGGGGAATCTGAAGCTTTCTTT	CATRLGGESEAFF
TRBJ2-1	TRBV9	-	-	TGTGCCAGCAGCAGGGTCCTGGGGGACAATGAGCAGTTCTTC	CASSRVLGDNEQFF
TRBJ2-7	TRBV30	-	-	TGTGCCTGGAGTCCGGACGAAGATTACTACGAGCAGTACTTC	CAWSPDEDYYEQYF
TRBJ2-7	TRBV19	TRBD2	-	TGTGCCAGTAGTATGTCCCAACTAGCGGGAGGATCCGAGCAGTACTTC	CASSMSQLAGGSEQYF
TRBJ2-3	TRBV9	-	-	TGTGCCAGCAGCGTAGGTTCGGGCATAGATACGCAGTATTTT	CASSVGSGIDTQYF
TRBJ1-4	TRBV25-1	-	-	TGTGCCAGCAGTGCGGGTCCAAAACTGTTTTTT	CASSAGPKLFF
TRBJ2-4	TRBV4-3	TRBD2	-	TGCGCCAGCAGCCAAGCCGGGACTAGTTTAGACATTCAGTACTTC	CASSQAGTSLDIQYF
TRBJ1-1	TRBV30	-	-	TGTGCCTGGTTTAAAGACAGCATGAACACTGAAGCTTTCTTT	CAWFKDSMNTEAFF
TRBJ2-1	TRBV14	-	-	TGTGCCAGCAGCCAAGCCCTGGGGGGAACACGTGAGCAGTTCTTC	CASSQALGGTREQFF
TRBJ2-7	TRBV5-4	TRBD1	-	TGTGCCAGCAGCTCTGACAGGGGGAGGCTCGAGCAGTACTTC	CASSSDRGRLEQYF
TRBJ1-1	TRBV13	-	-	TGTGCCAGCAGCTTAACGTACGGAGCTTTCTTT	CASSLTYGAFF